This is a list of T cell receptor beta chains from one sample in a study of T-cell reconstitution after alpha-beta-depleted transplantation in children. TCRdb reprocessed the PCR reads with MiXCR, giving one entry per CDR3 protein. Here the sample spans around 530,000 distinct CDR3 sequences, around a third being singletons. The sequencing used PBMCs from the stem cell graft donor, collected from the stem cell graft. These receptors all stem from a human donor who donated a stem cell graft to a child with aplastic anemia. CDR3s include the opening cysteine and the closing phenylalanine or tryptophan. The order of the fields is J gene, V gene, CDR3 length, D gene, clone size, CDR3 protein, CDR3 DNA. D genes are given only for firm matches. Not all rows give a size; the values are once, few, many and, for expanded clones, a class.

TRBJ1-2,TRBV5-1,16,NA,NA,CASSSAQGPTIYGYTF,TGCGCCAGCAGCTCCGCTCAGGGACCCACAATTTATGGCTACACCTTC
TRBJ1-5,TRBV6-1,15,TRBD1,NA,CASSIGTGFNQPQHF,TGTGCCAGCAGCATCGGGACAGGGTTCAATCAGCCCCAGCATTTT
TRBJ2-2,TRBV5-1,16,NA,NA,CASSPLADSPTGELFF,TGCGCCAGCAGCCCTTTGGCGGACAGCCCCACCGGGGAGCTGTTTTTT
TRBJ2-3,TRBV12-3/TRBV12-4,16,NA,NA,CASSPQGGKSTDTQYF,TGTGCCAGCAGTCCTCAGGGAGGCAAGAGCACAGATACGCAGTATTTT
TRBJ1-1,TRBV20-1,16,NA,few,CSARDIRGGSGTEAFF,TGCAGTGCTAGAGATATTCGCGGCGGTTCTGGGACTGAAGCTTTCTTT
TRBJ2-5,TRBV3-1,15,NA,NA,CASSLFRDAEETQYF,TGTGCCAGCAGCCTTTTCCGGGACGCAGAAGAGACCCAGTACTTC
TRBJ2-1,TRBV6-5,13,NA,NA,CASSYPGANEQFF,TGTGCCAGCAGTTACCCGGGAGCCAATGAGCAGTTCTTC
TRBJ1-4,TRBV12-3/TRBV12-4,14,NA,NA,CASSLLQSREKLFF,TGTGCCAGCAGTTTATTGCAGTCTCGGGAAAAACTGTTTTTT
TRBJ2-3,TRBV20-1,11,NA,NA,CSARTMNTQYF,TGCAGTGCTCGGACCATGAATACGCAGTATTTT
TRBJ2-3,TRBV28,15,TRBD1,NA,CASSSGTGGTDTQYF,TGTGCCAGCAGTTCCGGGACAGGGGGCACAGATACGCAGTATTTT
TRBJ2-7,TRBV4-3,14,NA,few,CASSQGATDGEQYF,TGCGCCAGCAGCCAGGGGGCCACGGACGGCGAGCAGTACTTC
TRBJ2-3,TRBV18,13,TRBD1,once,CASSETTGTDQYF,TGTGCCAGCTCCGAGACCACCGGGACAGACCAGTATTTT
TRBJ1-1,TRBV7-2,17,NA,NA,CASSLELGGTGKLPTFF,TGTGCCAGCAGCTTAGAGCTTGGGGGAACAGGGAAACTCCCTACTTTCTTT
TRBJ2-5,TRBV7-8,16,NA,NA,CASSRSGFIVGETQYF,TGTGCCAGCAGCCGAAGCGGGTTCATAGTCGGCGAGACCCAGTACTTC
TRBJ1-6,TRBV6-1,14,NA,NA,CASGTDRANSPLHF,TGTGCCAGCGGGACGGACCGGGCTAATTCACCCCTCCACTTT
TRBJ2-5,TRBV9,14,NA,NA,CASSVGAAVEAQYF,TGTGCCAGCAGCGTAGGAGCGGCGGTAGAGGCCCAGTACTTC
TRBJ1-1,TRBV4-3,16,TRBD1,NA,CASSQLPGQGVTEAFF,TGCGCCAGCAGCCAACTCCCGGGACAGGGAGTCACTGAAGCTTTCTTT
TRBJ1-1,TRBV20-1,18,NA,few,CSAIASLGIGIPDTEAFF,TGCAGTGCTATTGCTTCTCTAGGGATCGGCATTCCGGACACTGAAGCTTTCTTT
TRBJ2-1,TRBV5-6,16,NA,NA,CASSQYSGSALNEQFF,TGTGCCAGCAGCCAATACAGCGGGTCCGCCTTGAATGAGCAGTTCTTC
TRBJ2-5,TRBV6-5,15,TRBD1,NA,CASSSDGTGGGYQYF,TGTGCCAGCAGTTCAGACGGGACAGGGGGCGGGTACCAGTACTTC
TRBJ2-1,TRBV15,16,NA,few,CATSKDASVLYNEQFF,TGTGCCACCAGCAAGGATGCGTCCGTCTTATACAATGAGCAGTTCTTC
TRBJ2-6,TRBV6-1,16,NA,NA,CASSAGEGAGANVLTF,TGTGCCAGCAGTGCAGGGGAGGGCGCTGGGGCCAACGTCCTGACTTTC
TRBJ2-4,TRBV18,15,NA,many,CASSPPRGAKNIQYF,TGTGCCAGCTCACCACCCAGGGGAGCCAAAAACATTCAGTACTTC
TRBJ2-7,TRBV7-6,13,NA,NA,CASSNLPGPEQYF,TGTGCCAGCAGTAACCTCCCGGGTCCCGAGCAGTACTTC
TRBJ1-5,TRBV6-2/TRBV6-3,16,NA,few,CASTSGRGFINQPQHF,TGTGCCAGCACTTCCGGGAGGGGCTTCATCAATCAGCCCCAGCATTTT
TRBJ1-6,TRBV5-1,15,TRBD1,NA,CASSHGTGQNSPLHF,TGCGCCAGCAGCCACGGGACAGGACAGAATTCACCCCTCCACTTT
TRBJ1-2,TRBV4-3,15,NA,few,CASSRDNLSKSVYTF,TGCGCCAGCAGCCGGGACAATCTAAGTAAGAGCGTCTACACCTTC
TRBJ1-3,TRBV12-3/TRBV12-4,14,NA,NA,CASSRTETGNTIYF,TGTGCCAGCAGCCGGACCGAAACTGGAAACACCATATATTTT
TRBJ2-7,TRBV6-1,14,NA,NA,CASRGGGIDYEQYF,TGTGCCAGCAGAGGAGGGGGTATAGACTACGAGCAGTACTTC
TRBJ1-2,TRBV12-3/TRBV12-4,13,TRBD1,NA,CASSLGDRSGYTF,TGTGCCAGCAGTTTAGGGGACAGGTCTGGCTACACCTTC
TRBJ2-5,TRBV7-9,15,TRBD1,NA,CASSPPRTGQETQYF,TGTGCCAGCAGCCCACCAAGGACAGGGCAAGAGACCCAGTACTTC
TRBJ1-2,TRBV4-1,15,NA,few,CASSQDGLANYGYTF,TGCGCCAGCAGCCAAGATGGTTTAGCCAACTATGGCTACACCTTC
TRBJ2-6,TRBV4-2,15,NA,NA,CASSQEGGGANVLTF,TGTGCCAGCAGCCAAGAGGGGGGAGGGGCCAACGTCCTGACTTTC
TRBJ1-6,TRBV7-9,14,NA,NA,CASSPSWGGSPLHF,TGTGCCAGCAGCCCCTCCTGGGGGGGATCACCCCTCCACTTT
TRBJ2-5,TRBV12-3/TRBV12-4,14,NA,NA,CASTGLGQQETQYF,TGTGCCAGCACGGGACTGGGCCAGCAAGAGACCCAGTACTTC
TRBJ1-5,TRBV19,12,NA,NA,CASSMGNQPQHF,TGTGCCAGTAGTATGGGGAATCAGCCCCAGCATTTT
TRBJ2-2,TRBV5-1,14,NA,NA,CASSLPGVKGELFF,TGCGCCAGCAGCTTACCGGGAGTCAAGGGGGAGCTGTTTTTT
TRBJ1-4,TRBV5-1,15,TRBD1,NA,CASSWGTATNEKLFF,TGCGCCAGCAGCTGGGGGACAGCAACTAATGAAAAACTGTTTTTT
TRBJ1-3,TRBV6-5,16,NA,few,CASSYSDGSSGNTIYF,TGTGCCAGCAGTTACTCGGACGGGAGCTCTGGAAACACCATATATTTT
TRBJ1-5,TRBV6-1,15,NA,NA,CASSPQGGSNQPQHF,TGTGCCAGCAGCCCCCAAGGGGGGAGCAATCAGCCCCAGCATTTT
TRBJ2-5,TRBV7-9,17,TRBD2,NA,CASTAGTSGSIKETQYF,TGTGCCAGCACCGCTGGGACTAGCGGGAGTATTAAAGAGACCCAGTACTTC
TRBJ1-4,TRBV5-4,14,NA,few,CASSLEGPNEKLFF,TGTGCCAGCAGCTTGGAGGGTCCTAATGAAAAACTGTTTTTT
TRBJ1-4,TRBV20-1,13,NA,few,CSARAVTNEKLFF,TGCAGTGCTAGAGCGGTAACTAATGAAAAACTGTTTTTT
TRBJ2-3,TRBV6-5,15,NA,NA,CASSYSNPGTDTQYF,TGTGCCAGCAGTTACTCGAATCCGGGAACAGATACGCAGTATTTT
TRBJ1-1,TRBV28,15,NA,NA,CASSRAPASNTEAFF,TGTGCCAGCAGCCGAGCCCCGGCCTCAAACACTGAAGCTTTCTTT
TRBJ1-2,TRBV29-1,12,NA,many,CSVQYMGSGYTF,TGCAGCGTTCAGTACATGGGATCTGGCTACACCTTC
TRBJ1-1,TRBV6-1,13,TRBD1,NA,CAGQQGVDTEAFF,TGTGCCGGCCAACAGGGGGTTGACACTGAAGCTTTCTTT
TRBJ2-7,TRBV15,15,TRBD1,NA,CATSREGQGIYEQYF,TGTGCCACCAGCAGAGAGGGACAGGGTATCTACGAGCAGTACTTC
TRBJ2-5,TRBV5-8,14,TRBD1,NA,CASSVQGAEETQYF,TGTGCCAGCAGCGTCCAGGGGGCGGAGGAGACCCAGTACTTC
TRBJ1-3,TRBV11-2,18,NA,NA,CASSLGVSARTSGNTIYF,TGTGCCAGCAGCTTAGGAGTATCGGCCCGAACCTCCGGAAACACCATATATTTT